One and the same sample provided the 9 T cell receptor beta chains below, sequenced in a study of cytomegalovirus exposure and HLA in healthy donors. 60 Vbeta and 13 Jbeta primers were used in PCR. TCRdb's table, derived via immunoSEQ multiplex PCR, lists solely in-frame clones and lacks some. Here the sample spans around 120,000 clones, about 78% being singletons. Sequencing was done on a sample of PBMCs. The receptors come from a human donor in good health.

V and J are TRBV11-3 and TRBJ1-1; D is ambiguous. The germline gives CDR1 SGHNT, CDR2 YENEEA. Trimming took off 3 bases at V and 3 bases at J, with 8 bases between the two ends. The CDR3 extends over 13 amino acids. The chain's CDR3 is CASSFYHYTEAFF. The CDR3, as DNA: TGTGCCAGCAGCTTTTATCACTACACTGAAGCTTTCTTT.

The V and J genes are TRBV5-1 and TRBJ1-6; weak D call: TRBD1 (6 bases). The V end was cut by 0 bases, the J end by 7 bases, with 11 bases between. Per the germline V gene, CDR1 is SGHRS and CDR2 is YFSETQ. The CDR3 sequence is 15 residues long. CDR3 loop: CASSLDGGPNSPLHF. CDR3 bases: TGCGCCAGCAGCTTGGACGGGGGGCCCAATTCACCCCTCCACTTT.

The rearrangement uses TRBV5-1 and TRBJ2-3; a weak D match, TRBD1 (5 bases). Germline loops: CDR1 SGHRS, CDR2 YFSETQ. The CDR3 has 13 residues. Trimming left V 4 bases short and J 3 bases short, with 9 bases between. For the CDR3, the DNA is TGCGCCAGCAGCAATCAGGGTACAGATACGCAGTATTTT. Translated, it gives CASSNQGTDTQYF.

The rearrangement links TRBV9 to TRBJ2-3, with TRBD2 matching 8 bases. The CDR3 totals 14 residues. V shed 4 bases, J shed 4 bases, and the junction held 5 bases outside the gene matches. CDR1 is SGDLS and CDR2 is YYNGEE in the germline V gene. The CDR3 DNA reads TGTGCCAGCAGCCCCCGGGGGGGCCCAGATACGCAGTATTTT. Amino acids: CASSPRGGPDTQYF.

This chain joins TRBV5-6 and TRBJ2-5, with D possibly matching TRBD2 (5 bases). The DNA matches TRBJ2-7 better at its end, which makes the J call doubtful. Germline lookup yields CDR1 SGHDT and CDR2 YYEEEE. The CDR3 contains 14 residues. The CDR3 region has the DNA TGTGCCAGCAGCCCCGGGGTTTTGGGCTACGAGCAGTACTTC. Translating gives CASSPGVLGYEQYF.

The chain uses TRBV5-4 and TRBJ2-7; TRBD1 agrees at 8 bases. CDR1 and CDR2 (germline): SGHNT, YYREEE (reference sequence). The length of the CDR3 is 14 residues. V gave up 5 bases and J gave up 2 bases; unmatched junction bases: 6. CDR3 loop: CASRTTGDTYEQYF. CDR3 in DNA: TGTGCCAGCAGGACGACAGGGGATACCTACGAGCAGTACTTC.

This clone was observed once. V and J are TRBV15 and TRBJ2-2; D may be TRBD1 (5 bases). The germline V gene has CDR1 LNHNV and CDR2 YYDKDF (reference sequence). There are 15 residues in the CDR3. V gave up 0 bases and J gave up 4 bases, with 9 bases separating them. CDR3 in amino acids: CATSREFGATGELFF. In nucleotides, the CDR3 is TGTGCCACCAGCAGAGAGTTTGGGGCCACCGGGGAGCTGTTTTTT.

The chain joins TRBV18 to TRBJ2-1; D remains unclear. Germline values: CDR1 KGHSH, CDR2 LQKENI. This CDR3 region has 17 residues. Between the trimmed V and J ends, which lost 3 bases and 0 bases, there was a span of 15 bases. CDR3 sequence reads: CASSPSLDMSSYNEQFF. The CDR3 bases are TGTGCCAGCTCACCCAGCTTAGACATGAGCTCCTACAATGAGCAGTTCTTC.

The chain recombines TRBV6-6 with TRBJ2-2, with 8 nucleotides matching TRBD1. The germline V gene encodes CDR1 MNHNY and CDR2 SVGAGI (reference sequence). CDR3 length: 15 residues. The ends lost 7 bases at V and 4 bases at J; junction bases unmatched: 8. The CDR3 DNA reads TGTGCCAGCACCAGGACAGGGATGACCACCGGGGAGCTGTTTTTT. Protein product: CASTRTGMTTGELFF.